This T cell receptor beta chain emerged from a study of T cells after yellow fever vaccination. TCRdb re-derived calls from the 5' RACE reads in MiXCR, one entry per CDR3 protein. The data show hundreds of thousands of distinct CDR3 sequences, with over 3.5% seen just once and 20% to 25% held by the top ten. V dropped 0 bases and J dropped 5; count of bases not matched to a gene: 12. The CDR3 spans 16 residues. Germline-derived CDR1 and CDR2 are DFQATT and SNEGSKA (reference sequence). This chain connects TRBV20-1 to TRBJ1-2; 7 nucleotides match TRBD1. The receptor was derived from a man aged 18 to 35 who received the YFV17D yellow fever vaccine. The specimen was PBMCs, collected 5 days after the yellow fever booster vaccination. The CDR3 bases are TGCAGTGCTAGAGATCCACGACAGGGCCGAGAGTATGGCTACACCTTC. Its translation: CSARDPRQGREYGYTF.